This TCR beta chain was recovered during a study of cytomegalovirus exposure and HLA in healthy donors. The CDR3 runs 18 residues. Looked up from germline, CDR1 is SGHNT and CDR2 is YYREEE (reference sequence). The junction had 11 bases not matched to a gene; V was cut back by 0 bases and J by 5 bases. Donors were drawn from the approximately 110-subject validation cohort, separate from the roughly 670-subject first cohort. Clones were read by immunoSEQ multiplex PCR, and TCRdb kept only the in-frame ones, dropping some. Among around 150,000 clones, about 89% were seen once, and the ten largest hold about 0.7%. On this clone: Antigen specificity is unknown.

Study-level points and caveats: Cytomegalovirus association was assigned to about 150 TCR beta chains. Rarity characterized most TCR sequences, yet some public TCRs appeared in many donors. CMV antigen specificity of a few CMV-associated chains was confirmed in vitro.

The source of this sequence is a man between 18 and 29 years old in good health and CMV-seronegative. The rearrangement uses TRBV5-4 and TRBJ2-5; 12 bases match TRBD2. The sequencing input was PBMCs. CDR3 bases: TGTGCCAGCAGCTTGGTGATGTCTAGCGGGGGGGCTGCGGAGACCCAGTACTTC. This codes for CASSLVMSSGGAAETQYF.